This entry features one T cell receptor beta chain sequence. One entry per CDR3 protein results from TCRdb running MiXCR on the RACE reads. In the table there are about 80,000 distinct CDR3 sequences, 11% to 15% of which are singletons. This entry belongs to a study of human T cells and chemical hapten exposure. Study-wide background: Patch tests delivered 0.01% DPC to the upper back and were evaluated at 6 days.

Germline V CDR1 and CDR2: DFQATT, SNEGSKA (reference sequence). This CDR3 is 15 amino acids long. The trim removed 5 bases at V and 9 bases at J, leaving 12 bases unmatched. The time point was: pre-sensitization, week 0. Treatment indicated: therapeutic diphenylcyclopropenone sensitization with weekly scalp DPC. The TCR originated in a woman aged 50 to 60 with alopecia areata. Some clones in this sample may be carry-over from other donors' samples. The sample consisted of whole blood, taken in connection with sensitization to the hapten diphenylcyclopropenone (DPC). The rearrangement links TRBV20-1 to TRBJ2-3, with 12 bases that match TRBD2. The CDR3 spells CSAPGLAGGRGTQYF. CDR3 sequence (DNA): TGCAGTGCTCCGGGACTAGCGGGTGGCAGGGGGACGCAGTATTTT.